This TCR beta chain was documented in a study of cytomegalovirus exposure and HLA in healthy donors. Study-wide findings and caveats: The study found most TCR sequences rare, yet found some public TCRs in many donors. TCR beta V- and J-gene trimming, according to a later analysis, was linked to a missense DCLRE1C variant. Reports described diagnosis of cytomegalovirus status by the classifier as highly specific and sensitive.

Trimming stripped 3 bases from V and 4 bases from J, with 8 bases between. CDR3 length: 12 amino acids. Germline-derived CDR1 and CDR2 are SQVTM and ANQGSEA. As regards this clone: Its antigen remains unknown.

Amplification used 60 Vbeta primers and 13 Jbeta primers. Profiling relied on immunoSEQ multiplex PCR, and the TCRdb table lists in-frame clones only, not all of them. This sample has 210,000 or so clones, with 70% to 90% found just once. Sequenced input: PBMCs. V gene TRBV29-1 combines with J gene TRBJ2-3; the D gene is possibly TRBD2 (5 bases). The source of this sequence is a girl aged 2 to 10 in good health and CMV-seronegative. CDR3 sequence (DNA): TGCAGCGTTGATCCAGCGGCAGATACGCAGTATTTT. This translates into CSVDPAADTQYF.